The 27 T cell receptor beta chains in this list originate from one sample, sequenced in a study of STAT5B mutations in CD4+ large granular lymphocyte leukemia. Method: immunoSEQ multiplex PCR; TCRdb's copy keeps in-frame clones and lacks some. The table has 30,000 to 35,000 clones, about 82% seen once. The sample comprised CD4+ T cells from blood buffy coats. The receptors here all came from a human donor in good health.

This chain connects TRBV5-6 to TRBJ2-1; 11 bases are shared with TRBD2. The trim removed 1 base at V and 7 bases at J, leaving 4 bases unmatched. CDR3 length: 15 amino acids. Looked up from germline, CDR1 is SGHDT and CDR2 is YYEEEE. The CDR3 region has the DNA TGTGCCAGCAGCTTGAGGACTAGCGGGCCGAATGAGCAGTTCTTC. It codes for CASSLRTSGPNEQFF.

The V call is TRBV2, the J call TRBJ2-7; possibly TRBD2 for D (5 bases). The V gene's germline CDR1 is SNHLY and CDR2 FYNNEI. The V gene lost 7 bases and the J gene lost 0 bases, with 10 bases spanning the gap. The CDR3 has 13 residues. CDR3 DNA: TGTGCCAGCAATCTGGACTCCTCCTACGAGCAGTACTTC. It codes for CASNLDSSYEQYF.

The chain is built from TRBV10-3 and TRBJ1-6, with TRBD1 identical over 7 bases. Germline V CDR1 and CDR2: ENHRY, SYGVKD. This CDR3 has 17 residues. Trimming at V came to 3 bases and at J to 3 bases, leaving 8 bases not matched to a gene. This CDR3 is CAISDSDRAGYNSPLHF. Here the CDR3 DNA reads TGTGCCATCAGTGACTCTGACAGGGCAGGCTATAATTCACCCCTCCACTTT.

The CDR3 region has the DNA TGCAGCGCCTCCTTACTAGCGGGAGGGAATAATGAGCAGTTCTTC. Translating gives CSASLLAGGNNEQFF. This chain joins TRBV29-1 and TRBJ2-1; 13 positions match TRBD2. V lost 7 bases, J lost 7 bases, and 10 bases stayed unmatched. This CDR3 region has 15 residues. CDR1 is SQVTM, CDR2 ANQGSEA, per germline.

The chain couples TRBV11-2 to TRBJ2-1, with 10 nucleotides matching TRBD2. The J segment lost 8 bases and the V segment lost 3 bases, leaving 7 bases of the junction unmatched. The germline CDR1 and CDR2 sequences are SGHAT and FQNNGV. The CDR3 length is 15 residues. Here the CDR3 reads CASSLSLAGGYEQFF. The DNA of the CDR3 is TGTGCCAGCAGCTTGTCCTTAGCGGGAGGTTATGAGCAGTTCTTC.

This clone showed up just a few times. This chain joins TRBV5-4 and TRBJ2-1, with 7 bases fitting TRBD2. The CDR3 contains 13 residues. V shed 7 bases, J shed 4 bases, and the junction held 5 bases outside the gene matches. CDR1 and CDR2 (germline): SGHNT, YYREEE (reference sequence). The CDR3 protein is CASAGRVYNEQFF. The DNA of the CDR3 is TGTGCCAGCGCAGGGAGGGTATACAATGAGCAGTTCTTC.

The chain uses TRBV7-2 and TRBJ2-7, with D possibly matching TRBD1 (6 bases). V was pared by 1 base and J by 2 bases, with 12 bases between. CDR3 length equals 15 residues. Germline CDR1 reads SGHTA; CDR2 reads FQGNSA. CDR3 bases: TGTGCCAGCAGCTTAGAGGGTACAGGGCCCTACGAGCAGTACTTC. Amino acids: CASSLEGTGPYEQYF.

The rearrangement joins TRBV28 to TRBJ1-5, with D perhaps TRBD1 (5 bases). The CDR3 contains 14 residues. Per germline, CDR1 MDHEN and CDR2 SYDVKM. V was shortened by 1 base and J by 9 bases, with 13 bases between the two germline ends. This CDR3 is CASSLFGGSRPQHF. In nucleotides, the CDR3 is TGTGCCAGCAGTTTATTCGGGGGTAGTCGGCCCCAGCATTTT.

The V gene is TRBV11-2, the J gene TRBJ1-6, with D hard to call. Deletions cut 1 base from V and 10 bases from J, with 8 bases between. This CDR3 region has 13 residues. CDR1 and CDR2 (germline): SGHAT, FQNNGV. CDR3 region: CASSLARQSPLHF. For the CDR3, the DNA is TGTGCCAGCAGCTTAGCCCGGCAATCACCCCTCCACTTT.

CDR3 in amino acids: CASSFRTSGSTDTQYF. The CDR3, as DNA: TGTGCCAGCAGCTTTCGGACTAGCGGGAGCACAGATACGCAGTATTTT. V gene TRBV5-4 combines with J gene TRBJ2-3; TRBD2 matches at 11 bases. The V gene's germline CDR1 is SGHNT and CDR2 YYREEE (reference sequence). The CDR3 has 16 residues. Losses at the gene ends were 2 bases for V and 0 bases for J; bases not matched to a gene: 2.

This chain uses TRBV15 with TRBJ2-6; D gene unclear. V was pared by 3 bases and J by 0 bases, with 3 bases between. The CDR3 extends over 14 amino acids. CDR1 LNHNV and CDR2 YYDKDF come from the germline V gene (reference sequence). This CDR3 reads CATSRASGANVLTF. DNA for the CDR3: TGTGCCACCAGCAGGGCCTCTGGGGCCAACGTCCTGACTTTC. The full variable domain, in which reference TRBV15 and TRBJ2-6 provide the parts outside the CDR3, is DAMVIQNPRYQVTQFGKPVTLSCSQTLNHNVMYWYQQKSSQAPKLLFHYYDKDFNNEADTPDNFQSRRPNTSFCFLDIRSPGLGDTAMYLCATSRASGANVLTFGAGSRLTVL.

The chain uses TRBV19 and TRBJ1-2; maybe TRBD1 (6 bases). Trimming pared 6 bases from V and 5 bases from J, leaving 16 bases between. Per germline, CDR1 LNHDA and CDR2 SQIVND (reference sequence). CDR3 size: 14 residues. The CDR3 loop reads CASSRGGDLYGYTF. The CDR3 DNA follows: TGTGCCAGTAGCCGAGGGGGGGATTTATATGGCTACACCTTC.

The V gene is TRBV5-4, the J gene TRBJ2-3, with a tentative D call TRBD2 (6 bases). CDR3 size: 11 residues. V gave up 4 bases and J gave up 6 bases, with 6 bases separating them. Germline CDR1 SGHNT, CDR2 YYREEE (reference sequence). CDR3 in amino acids: CASSGGDTQYF. For the CDR3, the DNA is TGTGCCAGCAGCGGGGGGGATACGCAGTATTTT. Together with reference TRBV5-4 and TRBJ2-3, the CDR3 gives the full variable domain: ETGVTQSPTHLIKTRGQQVTLRCSSQSGHNTVSWYQQALGQGPQFIFQYYREEENGRGNFPPRFSGLQFPNYSSELNVNALELDDSALYLCASSGGDTQYFGPGTRLTVL.

The chain couples TRBV5-1 to TRBJ2-5; no clear D. From germline, CDR1 is SGHRS and CDR2 YFSETQ. The CDR3 totals 13 residues. Trimming removed 5 bases from V and 5 bases from J, with 13 bases in between. CDR3 region: CASSSPLVETQYF. CDR3 coding DNA: TGCGCCAGCAGTTCCCCTCTCGTGGAGACCCAGTACTTC.

This clone occurred a few times. This sequence joins TRBV7-8 and TRBJ2-7; D unresolved. The V end lost 1 base, the J end lost 2 bases, and 12 bases lay between the germline ends. The CDR3 is made up of 15 amino acids. Per germline, CDR1 SGHVS and CDR2 FQNEAQ. The CDR3 DNA reads TGTGCCAGCAGCTTAGGGACGCGCCAAGCCTACGAGCAGTACTTC. Amino acid sequence: CASSLGTRQAYEQYF.

The chain couples TRBV29-1 to TRBJ1-2; tentatively, D is TRBD1 (5 bases). Trimming pared 7 bases from V and 4 bases from J, leaving 22 bases between. Germline values: CDR1 SQVTM, CDR2 ANQGSEA. CDR3 length equals 15 residues. CDR3 residues: CSGWDGRAGVYGYTF. CDR3 in DNA: TGCAGCGGGTGGGATGGGAGGGCGGGGGTCTATGGCTACACCTTC.

The chain combines TRBV30 with TRBJ1-2; 7 nucleotides match TRBD1. This CDR3 spans 13 amino acids. Germline CDR1 reads GTSNPN; CDR2 reads SVGIG (reference sequence). Trimming removed 4 bases from V and 8 bases from J; junction bases left unmatched: 10. The CDR3 protein is CAWKGAGVSGYTF. CDR3 bases: TGTGCCTGGAAGGGGGCAGGGGTCTCCGGCTACACCTTC.

The rearrangement uses TRBV29-1 and TRBJ1-1; weak D call: TRBD1 (5 bases). V was clipped by 6 bases and J by 0 bases, with 14 bases between them. Germline loops: CDR1 SQVTM, CDR2 ANQGSEA. This CDR3 comprises 14 residues. The CDR3 DNA sequence: TGCAGCGTAAGAGTAAGGGACGTGAACACTGAAGCTTTCTTT. This gives the protein CSVRVRDVNTEAFF. Together with reference TRBV29-1 and TRBJ1-1, the CDR3 gives the full variable domain: SAVISQKPSRDICQRGTSLTIQCQVDSQVTMMFWYRQQPGQSLTLIATANQGSEATYESGFVIDKFPISRPNLTFSTLTVSNMSPEDSSIYLCSVRVRDVNTEAFFGQGTRLTVV.

This chain links TRBV6-5 with TRBJ1-1; 7 positions agree with TRBD1. Losses at the gene ends were 4 bases for V and 3 bases for J; bases not matched to a gene: 5. The CDR3 is made up of 14 amino acids. Germline V gives CDR1 MNHEY, CDR2 SVGAGI. Here the CDR3 reads CASSFQGVYTEAFF. In DNA form, the CDR3 reads TGTGCCAGCAGTTTTCAGGGGGTTTACACTGAAGCTTTCTTT.

This chain links TRBV19 with TRBJ2-3; D possibly corresponds to TRBD1 (6 bases). CDR3 size: 15 residues. The V and J ends lost 5 bases and 0 bases respectively, with 12 bases between them. CDR1 and CDR2 (germline): LNHDA, SQIVND (reference sequence). The CDR3 here is CASSLLGASTDTQYF. The CDR3 DNA reads as TGTGCCAGTAGTCTATTGGGGGCCAGCACAGATACGCAGTATTTT.

As DNA, the CDR3 is TGCGCCAGCAGCCCATCTCTAAGACTAGCGGGAGTTGTTTACGAGCAGTACTTC. It translates to CASSPSLRLAGVVYEQYF. The chain joins TRBV5-1 to TRBJ2-7; 12 nucleotides agree with TRBD2. The V segment lost 4 bases and the J segment 4 bases; nucleotides outside the gene matches: 15. Germline CDR1 is SGHRS and CDR2 is YFSETQ. This CDR3 region has 18 residues.

V gene TRBV15 combines with J gene TRBJ1-1; possibly TRBD1 for D (5 bases). The V gene lost 0 bases and the J gene lost 1 base, with 18 bases spanning the gap. This CDR3 spans 18 amino acids. Germline lookup yields CDR1 LNHNV and CDR2 YYDKDF (reference sequence). CDR3: CATSREKSTGTANTEAFF. The CDR3 DNA is TGTGCCACCAGCAGAGAAAAGTCGACCGGGACGGCGAACACTGAAGCTTTCTTT. The whole variable domain, remainder taken from reference TRBV15 and TRBJ1-1, is DAMVIQNPRYQVTQFGKPVTLSCSQTLNHNVMYWYQQKSSQAPKLLFHYYDKDFNNEADTPDNFQSRRPNTSFCFLDIRSPGLGDTAMYLCATSREKSTGTANTEAFFGQGTRLTVV.

This chain joins TRBV28 and TRBJ1-3, with a weak D call TRBD1 (5 bases). There are 14 residues in the CDR3. Trimming removed 7 bases from V and 0 bases from J, with 10 bases in between. Germline CDR1 and CDR2: MDHEN and SYDVKM. The CDR3 sequence: CASIRDLSGNTIYF. Written as DNA, the CDR3 is TGTGCCAGCATCAGGGACCTCTCTGGAAACACCATATATTTT.

CDR3 in amino acids: CATSRDRAPQETQYF. The CDR3 nucleotides are TGTGCCACCAGCAGAGATCGGGCCCCCCAAGAGACCCAGTACTTC. The chain joins TRBV15 to TRBJ2-5; no clear D. Trimming took off 0 bases at V and 1 base at J, with 9 bases between the two ends. This CDR3 spans 15 amino acids. Germline CDR1 and CDR2: LNHNV and YYDKDF (reference sequence).

The chain links TRBV7-8 to TRBJ2-7; 11 nucleotides align to TRBD2. Germline V gene lookup returns CDR1 SGHVS and CDR2 FQNEAQ. V was clipped by 2 bases and J by 5 bases; unmatched bases: 5. This CDR3 has 15 residues. Here the CDR3 reads CASSLLLTSGNEQYF. Here the CDR3 DNA reads TGTGCCAGCAGCTTATTGTTGACTAGCGGGAACGAGCAGTACTTC.

V usage is TRBV19 and J usage is TRBJ2-1; TRBD1 is a possible D gene (6 bases). Trimming took off 5 bases at V and 8 bases at J, with 7 bases between the two ends. This CDR3 spans 11 amino acids. Germline V gene lookup returns CDR1 LNHDA and CDR2 SQIVND (reference sequence). CDR3 protein: CASSHRDEQFF. The CDR3, as DNA: TGTGCCAGTAGTCACAGGGATGAGCAGTTCTTC. Using reference TRBV19 and TRBJ2-1 for the parts outside the CDR3, the full variable domain is DGGITQSPKYLFRKEGQNVTLSCEQNLNHDAMYWYRQDPGQGLRLIYYSQIVNDFQKGDIAEGYSVSREKKESFPLTVTSAQKNPTAFYLCASSHRDEQFFGPGTRLTVL.

Remarks on this clone: This sample also contains other DNA sequences that code for the same CDR3. The chain links TRBV9 to TRBJ2-1; TRBD2 is a possible D gene (6 bases). The CDR3 covers 14 residues. CDR1 and CDR2 (germline): SGDLS, YYNGEE. Trimming cost V 2 bases and J 5 bases, with 11 bases left between them. The CDR3 region is CASSVVSGNNEQFF. CDR3 nucleotide sequence: TGTGCCAGCAGCGTGGTTAGCGGAAACAATGAGCAGTTCTTC.